The 28 T cell receptor beta chains reported below all come from one sample, sequenced in a study of blood T cell repertoires in COVID-19. Sequencing was performed with immunoSEQ multiplex PCR; in TCRdb, only in-frame clones are kept and a portion is missing. This sample carries tens of thousands of clones, roughly 87% of them seen once, and the ten largest clones take about a tenth. Sequencing was performed on peripheral blood. Receptor source: a human donor with acute or convalescent COVID-19. The donor label of this sample is uncertain.

The chain employs TRBV5-1 and TRBJ2-3; possibly TRBD2 for D (6 bases). V gave up 7 bases and J gave up 10 bases, with 13 bases separating them. This CDR3 is built from 11 residues. CDR1 SGHRS and CDR2 YFSETQ come from the germline V gene. The CDR3 DNA sequence: TGCGCCAGCGGTGGGGACTGGGCGCAGTATTTT. Protein sequence: CASGGDWAQYF.

The chain combines TRBV5-6 with TRBJ2-5, with 8 bases aligning to TRBD2. The CDR3 spans 15 residues. CDR1 is SGHDT and CDR2 is YYEEEE in the germline V gene. With 0 bases clipped from V and 5 bases from J, the junction kept 6 bases outside the gene matches. The CDR3 DNA sequence: TGTGCCAGCAGCTTGGCCGGGACTAGTCTCGAGACCCAGTACTTC. Amino acids: CASSLAGTSLETQYF. Full variable domain (rest looked up from reference TRBV5-6 and TRBJ2-5): DAGVTQSPTHLIKTRGQQVTLRCSPKSGHDTVSWYQQALGQGPQFIFQYYEEEERQRGNFPDRFSGHQFPNYSSELNVNALLLGDSALYLCASSLAGTSLETQYFGPGTRLLVL.

This clone was seen once. V is TRBV3-1 (or the pseudogene TRBV3-2) and J is TRBJ1-6; 9 nucleotides match TRBD1. Germline V gene sequence: CDR1 LGHDT, CDR2 YNNKEL (reference sequence). The V segment lost 6 bases and the J segment 10 bases; nucleotides outside the gene matches: 13. The CDR3 extends over 16 amino acids. CDR3 residues: CASSPSRTGVRSPLHF. The CDR3 nucleotides read TGTGCCAGCAGTCCCAGCCGGACAGGGGTGAGATCACCCCTCCACTTT.

The CDR3 protein is CASSLAAGTGPETQYF. The CDR3 region has the DNA TGTGCCAGCAGCTTGGCCGCCGGGACAGGGCCAGAGACCCAGTACTTC. The rearrangement joins TRBV5-4 to TRBJ2-5; 9 bases are shared with TRBD1. CDR3 length equals 16 residues. Per the germline V gene, CDR1 is SGHNT and CDR2 is YYREEE (reference sequence). Unmatched junction bases numbered 7, after V lost 0 bases and J lost 4 bases.

The CDR3 here is CASSESSSYEQYF. CDR3 nucleotide sequence: TGCGCCAGCAGTGAAAGTAGCTCCTACGAGCAGTACTTC. This chain connects TRBV10-1 to TRBJ2-7; D call uncertain. Germline lookup yields CDR1 WNHNN and CDR2 SYGVQD (reference sequence). V lost 3 bases, J lost 0 bases, and 6 bases lay in between. CDR3 length equals 13 residues.

The J gene is TRBJ2-2, the V gene TRBV28; D perhaps matches TRBD2 (5 bases). Germline loops: CDR1 MDHEN, CDR2 SYDVKM. This CDR3 region has 13 residues. The V and J ends lost 8 bases and 4 bases respectively, with 11 bases between them. For the CDR3, the DNA is TGTGCCAGCCGACGGGGAATCACCGGGGAGCTGTTTTTT. It encodes CASRRGITGELFF.

The chain combines TRBV7-9 with TRBJ2-7, with D unclear. V was pared by 3 bases and J by 3 bases, with 12 bases between. Germline V gene data show CDR1 as SEHNR and CDR2 as FQNEAQ (reference sequence). CDR3 size: 14 residues. The CDR3 here is CASSLSLELYEQYF. For the CDR3, the DNA is TGTGCCAGCAGCTTGAGTCTAGAACTCTACGAGCAGTACTTC.

The rearrangement joins TRBV6-5 to TRBJ2-7; D remains unclear. The CDR3 spans 14 residues. The germline V and J ends were trimmed by 6 bases and 2 bases, with 14 bases remaining between them. The V gene's germline CDR1 is MNHEY and CDR2 SVGAGI. CDR3 protein: CASRIVEAAYEQYV. The CDR3 DNA reads as TGTGCCAGCAGGATTGTAGAGGCCGCCTACGAGCAGTACGTC.

The chain recombines TRBV7-3 with TRBJ2-3; D perhaps matches TRBD2 (5 bases). Germline V gene lookup returns CDR1 SGHTA and CDR2 FQGTGA. The CDR3 spans 16 residues. V gave up 2 bases and J gave up 0 bases, with 12 bases separating them. CDR3 DNA: TGTGCCAGCAGCTTAGGGTCTGGCGGGAGCACAGATACGCAGTATTTT. Amino acid sequence: CASSLGSGGSTDTQYF. Looking up the rest from reference TRBV7-3 and TRBJ2-3 gives the full variable domain: GAGVSQTPSNKVTEKGKYVELRCDPISGHTALYWYRQSLGQGPEFLIYFQGTGAADDSGLPNDRFFAVRPEGSVSTLKIQRTERGDSAVYLCASSLGSGGSTDTQYFGPGTRLTVL.

The chain joins TRBV4-1 to TRBJ2-7; 10 bases match TRBD2. The CDR3 is made up of 18 amino acids. CDR1 is MGHRA, CDR2 YSYEKL, per germline. V was pared by 0 bases and J by 1 base, with 9 bases of the junction left unmatched. CDR3 DNA sequence: TGCGCCAGCAGCCAAGAACCTAGCGGGAGAGATATTTCCTACGAGCAGTACTTC. This translates into CASSQEPSGRDISYEQYF.

The J gene is TRBJ2-3, the V gene TRBV5-4, with 9 bases lining up with TRBD1. Germline loops: CDR1 SGHNT, CDR2 YYREEE (reference sequence). This CDR3 has 16 amino acids. Trimming took 0 bases from V and 5 from J; bases not matched to a gene: 7. CDR3 amino acids: CASSLGQQGAVDTQYF. CDR3 DNA sequence: TGTGCCAGCAGCTTGGGCCAACAGGGGGCGGTAGATACGCAGTATTTT.

The rearrangement joins TRBV6-1 to TRBJ1-1, with 7 bases lining up with TRBD1. There are 16 residues in the CDR3. From germline, CDR1 is MNHNS and CDR2 SASEGT. After removal of 3 bases from V and 2 bases from J, the junction contained 9 bases not matched to a gene. CDR3 in amino acids: CASSDANRGVNTEAFF. In nucleotides, the CDR3 is TGTGCCAGCAGTGACGCGAACAGGGGCGTTAACACTGAAGCTTTCTTT.

This chain connects TRBV6-2 or TRBV6-3 to TRBJ2-2; the D is unclear. The CDR3 is 14 amino acids. Germline V gene lookup returns CDR1 MNHEY and CDR2 SVGEGT. V dropped 2 bases and J dropped 8 bases, with 12 bases sitting between them. The CDR3 bases are TGTGCCAGCAGTTACGGCCAAGCGCCGGGGGAGCTGTTTTTT. Its protein product is CASSYGQAPGELFF.

The chain couples TRBV27 to TRBJ1-5, with D perhaps matching TRBD1 (6 bases). Germline V gene data show CDR1 as MNHEY and CDR2 as SMNVEV (reference sequence). This CDR3 contains 14 residues. V dropped 3 bases and J dropped 6 bases, with 12 bases sitting between them. The CDR3 region has the DNA TGTGCCAGCAGTTTGTCCACAGGGTTTCAGCCCCAGCATTTT. This encodes CASSLSTGFQPQHF.

This chain uses TRBV5-1 with TRBJ2-1, with 12 bases identical to TRBD2. Germline-derived CDR1 and CDR2 are SGHRS and YFSETQ. V dropped 1 base and J dropped 8; count of bases not matched to a gene: 4. CDR3 size: 15 residues. CDR3 sequence: CASSLLAGGQDEQFF. CDR3 coding DNA: TGCGCCAGCAGCTTGCTAGCGGGGGGGCAGGATGAGCAGTTCTTC.

This chain links TRBV9 with TRBJ1-3; D may be TRBD1 (6 bases). Trimming left V 2 bases short and J 4 bases short, with 22 bases between. The CDR3 is 18 amino acids. CDR1 is SGDLS, CDR2 YYNGEE, per germline. The CDR3 nucleotides are TGTGCCAGCAGCGTCAACCCCCTTACAGGGTTGTCCGGAAACACCATATATTTT. Amino acid sequence: CASSVNPLTGLSGNTIYF.

This clone was seen just once. V gene TRBV7-6 combines with J gene TRBJ2-7; TRBD2 might be the D (5 bases). Germline CDR1 is SGHVS and CDR2 is FNYEAQ. V was cut by 5 bases and J by 7 bases, with 15 bases left in between. There are 13 residues in the CDR3. The CDR3 reads CASSTPGPGEQYF. The CDR3, as DNA: TGTGCCAGCAGCACCCCAGGACCGGGAGAGCAGTACTTC.

This chain links TRBV27 with TRBJ1-6, with 8 bases aligning to TRBD1. CDR3 size: 15 residues. The germline V gene encodes CDR1 MNHEY and CDR2 SMNVEV (reference sequence). V shed 6 bases, J shed 7 bases, and the junction held 8 bases outside the gene matches. For the CDR3, the DNA is TGTGCCAGCAGCGACCGGACAGGGCGGAATTCACCCCTCCACTTT. Translation gives CASSDRTGRNSPLHF.

This clone was counted between two and nine times. The rearrangement uses TRBV10-3 and TRBJ2-5, with 7 positions matching TRBD1. With 6 bases clipped from V and 1 base from J, the junction kept 11 bases outside the gene matches. From germline, CDR1 is ENHRY and CDR2 SYGVKD. The CDR3 extends over 16 amino acids. Here the CDR3 reads CAISSEKTGTQETQYF. In DNA, the CDR3 is TGTGCCATCAGCTCAGAAAAGACAGGGACCCAAGAGACCCAGTACTTC.

The chain combines TRBV5-1 with TRBJ2-5; 14 bases fit TRBD2. After removal of 1 base from V and 5 bases from J, the junction contained 1 base not matched to a gene. Germline CDR1 is SGHRS and CDR2 is YFSETQ. This CDR3 has 15 residues. CDR3 loop: CASSLWTSGRETQYF. CDR3 sequence (DNA): TGCGCCAGCAGCTTGTGGACTAGCGGGAGGGAGACCCAGTACTTC. The full variable domain, in which reference TRBV5-1 and TRBJ2-5 provide the parts outside the CDR3, is KAGVTQTPRYLIKTRGQQVTLSCSPISGHRSVSWYQQTPGQGLQFLFEYFSETQRNKGNFPGRFSGRQFSNSRSEMNVSTLELGDSALYLCASSLWTSGRETQYFGPGTRLLVL.

The V gene is TRBV5-1, the J gene TRBJ2-5; D may match TRBD1 or TRBD2 (9 bases each). Germline V gene sequence: CDR1 SGHRS, CDR2 YFSETQ. The length of the CDR3 is 20 residues. V dropped 7 bases and J dropped 2 bases, with 33 bases sitting between them. CDR3 sequence: CASSSSSGTGFAGGQETQYF. CDR3 bases: TGCGCCAGCTCTTCTTCGTCCGGGACAGGGTTTGCGGGAGGGCAAGAGACCCAGTACTTC.

V is TRBV15 and J is TRBJ1-4; D possibly corresponds to TRBD1 (5 bases). V shed 0 bases and J shed 7 bases, with 12 bases lying between them. The CDR3 has 15 amino acids. Germline CDR1 reads LNHNV; CDR2 reads YYDKDF (reference sequence). CDR3 DNA sequence: TGTGCCACCAGCAGAGATGGGGGGTGGGGTGAAAAACTGTTTTTT. Translation gives CATSRDGGWGEKLFF.

The rearrangement uses TRBV6-2 or TRBV6-3 and TRBJ2-5; 8 bases match TRBD2. Trimming cost V 2 bases and J 2 bases; bases outside gene matches: 10. The CDR3 is 17 amino acids. The germline CDR1 and CDR2 sequences are MNHEY and SVGEGT. Here the CDR3 reads CASSYELVAGGQETQYF. The CDR3 DNA follows: TGTGCCAGCAGTTACGAGTTGGTCGCGGGGGGTCAAGAGACCCAGTACTTC.

J is TRBJ1-4 and V is TRBV18, with TRBD1 as a possible D gene (6 bases). Looked up from germline, CDR1 is KGHSH and CDR2 is LQKENI. The V end was cut by 4 bases, the J end by 5 bases, with 14 bases between. This CDR3 region has 15 residues. CDR3 protein: CASSLNRDNNEKLFF. Written as DNA, the CDR3 is TGTGCCAGCTCACTCAACCGGGACAACAATGAAAAACTGTTTTTT.

The V gene is TRBV18, the J gene TRBJ2-1; the match to TRBD1 covers 8 bases. Germline V gene sequence: CDR1 KGHSH, CDR2 LQKENI. The CDR3 contains 16 residues. The V gene end was trimmed by 5 bases and the J gene end by 0 bases; junction bases not matched to a gene: 6. Here the CDR3 reads CASSSTGGSSYNEQFF. The DNA for the CDR3 is TGTGCCAGCTCATCTACAGGGGGAAGCTCCTACAATGAGCAGTTCTTC.

The chain has TRBV29-1 and TRBJ2-5; 10 bases align to TRBD1. CDR3 size: 15 residues. V shed 2 bases, J shed 5 bases, and the junction held 8 bases outside the gene matches. Germline CDR1 reads SQVTM; CDR2 reads ANQGSEA. The CDR3 region has the DNA TGCAGCGTTGAACCCGACAGGGGGCGCGGGGAGACCCAGTACTTC. Protein product: CSVEPDRGRGETQYF.

This chain connects TRBV5-4 to TRBJ2-5, with 9 bases identical to TRBD1. The V gene end was trimmed by 3 bases and the J gene end by 5 bases; junction bases not matched to a gene: 8. CDR1 and CDR2 from the germline V gene are SGHNT and YYREEE (reference sequence). This CDR3 spans 15 amino acids. The chain's CDR3 is CASSSGQGSGETQYF. CDR3 DNA sequence: TGTGCCAGCAGCTCTGGACAGGGGAGCGGGGAGACCCAGTACTTC. The full variable domain, in which reference TRBV5-4 and TRBJ2-5 provide the parts outside the CDR3, is ETGVTQSPTHLIKTRGQQVTLRCSSQSGHNTVSWYQQALGQGPQFIFQYYREEENGRGNFPPRFSGLQFPNYSSELNVNALELDDSALYLCASSSGQGSGETQYFGPGTRLLVL.

The genes are TRBV3-1 (or the pseudogene TRBV3-2) and TRBJ2-2, with 12 bases fitting TRBD2. CDR3 length equals 16 residues. The germline CDR1 and CDR2 sequences are LGHDT and YNNKEL (reference sequence). V dropped 6 bases and J dropped 5; count of bases not matched to a gene: 7. CDR3 loop: CASSRTSGRSTGELFF. DNA of the CDR3: TGTGCCAGCAGTCGTACTAGCGGGAGGTCGACCGGGGAGCTGTTTTTT.